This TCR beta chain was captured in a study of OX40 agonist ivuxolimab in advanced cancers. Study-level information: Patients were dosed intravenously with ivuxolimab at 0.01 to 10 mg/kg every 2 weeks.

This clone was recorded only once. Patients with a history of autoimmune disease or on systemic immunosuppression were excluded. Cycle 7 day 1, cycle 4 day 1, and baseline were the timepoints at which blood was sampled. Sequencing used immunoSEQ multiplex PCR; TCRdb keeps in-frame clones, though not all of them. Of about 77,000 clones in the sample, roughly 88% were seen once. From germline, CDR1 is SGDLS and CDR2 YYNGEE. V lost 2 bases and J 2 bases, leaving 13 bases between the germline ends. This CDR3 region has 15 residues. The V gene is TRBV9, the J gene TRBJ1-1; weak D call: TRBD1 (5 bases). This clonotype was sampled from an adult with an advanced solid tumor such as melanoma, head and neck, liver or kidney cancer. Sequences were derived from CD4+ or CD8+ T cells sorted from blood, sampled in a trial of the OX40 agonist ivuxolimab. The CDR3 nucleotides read TGTGCCAGCAGCGTCTCTTCCGGGACCAACACTGAAGCTTTCTTT. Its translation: CASSVSSGTNTEAFF.